The clone carrying this TCR beta chain was seen only a few times. Its specificity is unknown. This sample was taken from a study of T cells in Graves' hyperthyroidism and ophthalmopathy. On the study more broadly: Once the initial diagnosis was made, peripheral blood was obtained before any treatment. Study results and limitations: Blood also showed most of the thyroid clonotypes that were expanded above 0.001.

The source material, RNA transcripts, was used to amplify TCR beta CDR3 regions. The HTBI primer set drove a first-round RT-PCR of the TCR CDR3. TCRdb processed the multiplex PCR reads anew with MiXCR; each CDR3 protein has one entry. The table includes 730,000 or so distinct CDR3 sequences, 15% to 20% detected once. The CDR3 runs 15 residues. The germline CDR1 and CDR2 sequences are SGDLS and YYNGEE. V gave up 0 bases and J gave up 5 bases, with 11 bases separating them. The V gene is TRBV9, the J gene TRBJ2-2; TRBD2 might be the D (5 bases). This TCR was recovered from a woman in her forties or fifties with Graves' hyperthyroidism that later progressed to Graves' ophthalmopathy. Source material: blood. CDR3 nucleotide sequence: TGTGCCAGCAGCGTAGCGGGGTTTTCGACCGGGGAGCTGTTTTTT. Translating it yields CASSVAGFSTGELFF.